The 31 T cell receptor beta chains below all came from one sample that was sequenced in a study of cytomegalovirus exposure and HLA in healthy donors (TCRdb year 2017). Library generation was performed with the immunoSEQ multiplex PCR assay. The multiplex PCR relied on a mix of 60 forward primers for TCR Vbeta segments and 13 reverse primers for TCR Jbeta segments. Imported from immuneACCESS, the table was reduced by TCRdb to in-frame sequences with V and J called. These copies leave out some clones; in studies compared against another copy, an unresolved V gene accounts for under half, and the cause of the remainder is not known. For this sample the table gives about 140,000 clones, of which roughly 80% were detected only once. Jointly, the top ten make up roughly 14% of the sample. The sample taken for sequencing was PBMCs. The source is a woman aged 35 to 49 in good health and CMV-seronegative.

The chain combines TRBV18 with TRBJ2-5, with D possibly matching TRBD2 (6 bases). This CDR3 spans 14 amino acids. Trimming took 2 bases from V and 5 from J, leaving 12 bases between them. Germline assignment: CDR1 KGHSH and CDR2 LQKENI. Here the CDR3 DNA reads TGTGCCAGCTCACCATCAGGGAGCGGGGAGACCCAGTACTTC. This codes for CASSPSGSGETQYF.

This clone was seen more than once but under ten times. The chain is built from TRBV9 and TRBJ2-4; D is uncertain. Germline CDR1 SGDLS, CDR2 YYNGEE. The CDR3 extends over 15 amino acids. Trimming removed 4 bases from V and 3 bases from J, with 14 bases in between. CDR3 sequence reads: CASSLTPSYKNIQYF. The CDR3, as DNA: TGTGCCAGCAGCCTCACCCCCAGTTACAAAAACATTCAGTACTTC. Variable domain in full (rest from reference TRBV9 and TRBJ2-4): DSGVTQTPKHLITATGQRVTLRCSPRSGDLSVYWYQQSLDQGLQFLIQYYNGEERAKGNILERFSAQQFPDLHSELNLSSLELGDSALYFCASSLTPSYKNIQYFGAGTRLSVL.

The CDR3, as DNA: TGTGCCAGCAGCTTAGGAGTTGACGGACTACCCCAGCATTTT. Translating it yields CASSLGVDGLPQHF. The J gene is TRBJ1-5, the V gene TRBV7-9, with D unclear. In germline, CDR1 is SEHNR, CDR2 FQNEAQ (reference sequence). V lost 1 base to trimming and J lost 10 bases, with 14 bases between them. The length of the CDR3 is 14 residues.

The chain has TRBV25-1 and TRBJ2-1; D possibly corresponds to TRBD1 (6 bases). The CDR3 extends over 14 amino acids. CDR1 is MGHDK, CDR2 SYGVNS, per germline. Deletions cut 4 bases from V and 2 bases from J, with 9 bases between. The CDR3 sequence: CASSVQGAYNEQFF. The CDR3 region has the DNA TGTGCCAGCAGTGTACAGGGAGCCTACAATGAGCAGTTCTTC.

The chain is built from TRBV28 and TRBJ2-1, with 8 positions matching TRBD2. CDR1 is MDHEN, CDR2 SYDVKM, per germline. The J segment lost 1 base and the V segment lost 6 bases, leaving 5 bases of the junction unmatched. The CDR3 has 15 residues. The CDR3 spells CASSPGGASYNEQFF. In DNA, the CDR3 is TGTGCCAGCAGCCCCGGGGGGGCTTCCTACAATGAGCAGTTCTTC.

The chain has TRBV6-4 and TRBJ2-3, with D possibly matching TRBD2 (6 bases). The V gene's germline CDR1 is MRHNA and CDR2 SNTAGT. The germline V and J ends were trimmed by 1 base and 5 bases, with 10 bases remaining between them. The CDR3 runs 14 residues. CDR3 bases: TGTGCCAGCAGTGACTTGGGACTTCAAGATACGCAGTATTTT. This encodes CASSDLGLQDTQYF.

The rearrangement joins TRBV7-3 to TRBJ2-1; 13 bases align to TRBD2. Germline V gene sequence: CDR1 SGHTA, CDR2 FQGTGA. The V and J ends lost 3 bases and 9 bases, in that order; junction bases with no gene match: 8. The CDR3 is 16 amino acids. This chain's CDR3 is CASSFTSGGAVGEQFF. CDR3 coding DNA: TGTGCCAGCAGCTTCACTAGCGGGGGGGCAGTGGGTGAGCAGTTCTTC.

The chain carries TRBV6-6 and TRBJ2-2; D call uncertain. Germline CDR1 and CDR2: MNHNY and SVGAGI (reference sequence). The CDR3 is 16 amino acids. Deletions cut 2 bases from V and 2 bases from J, with 12 bases between. The CDR3 region is CASSYGWAANTGELFF. Written as DNA, the CDR3 is TGTGCCAGCAGTTACGGGTGGGCAGCCAACACCGGGGAGCTGTTTTTT.

V is TRBV10-3 and J is TRBJ2-1, with D maybe TRBD2 (5 bases). CDR3 length: 14 residues. V shed 5 bases and J shed 3 bases, with 11 bases lying between them. Germline CDR1 reads ENHRY; CDR2 reads SYGVKD. The CDR3, as DNA: TGTGCCATCAGTTCAGACCGGGACTACAATGAGCAGTTCTTC. It encodes CAISSDRDYNEQFF.

This clone showed up just a few times. Within the sample, other DNA sequences also encode this same CDR3. This chain joins TRBV4-3 and TRBJ2-3; 9 bases fit TRBD2. V was clipped by 0 bases and J by 1 base; unmatched bases: 2. Germline V gene sequence: CDR1 LGHNA, CDR2 YSLEER. This CDR3 has 16 residues. CDR3 nucleotides: TGCGCCAGCAGCCAAGATTTAGCGGGAGGCACAGATACGCAGTATTTT. Its protein product is CASSQDLAGGTDTQYF.

This clone was seen more than once but under ten times. V gene TRBV5-1 combines with J gene TRBJ1-4; a possible D gene is TRBD1 (6 bases). This CDR3 has 14 residues. The germline V gene encodes CDR1 SGHRS and CDR2 YFSETQ. Trimming stripped 0 bases from V and 5 bases from J, with 8 bases between. The CDR3 region is CASSLDRENEKLFF. DNA for the CDR3: TGCGCCAGCAGCTTGGACAGGGAAAATGAAAAACTGTTTTTT.

The chain couples TRBV7-7 to TRBJ2-5; 8 bases match TRBD1. Germline V lookup: CDR1 SSHAT, CDR2 FNYEAQ (reference sequence). Trimming at V came to 5 bases and at J to 4 bases, leaving 9 bases not matched to a gene. The CDR3 extends over 15 amino acids. CDR3 bases: TGTGCCAGCAGCCTCGGGACAGGAGTTTCAGAGACCCAGTACTTC. This encodes CASSLGTGVSETQYF.

This chain uses TRBV4-3 with TRBJ1-3; 10 bases agree with TRBD1. CDR3 size: 15 residues. V was pared by 4 bases and J by 2 bases, with 2 bases of the junction left unmatched. Germline CDR1 reads LGHNA; CDR2 reads YSLEER. The CDR3 coding sequence is TGCGCCAGCAGCCGTGGGACAGGGGCTGGAAACACCATATATTTT. Its translation: CASSRGTGAGNTIYF.

The J gene is TRBJ2-3, the V gene TRBV29-1, with 10 bases matching TRBD2. Germline V gene lookup returns CDR1 SQVTM and CDR2 ANQGSEA. The CDR3 consists of 16 residues. V shed 4 bases and J 5 bases; nucleotides not matched to a gene: 12. The CDR3 is CSVVGSSGGRGDTQYF. The CDR3 nucleotides are TGCAGCGTTGTGGGGTCTAGCGGGGGTAGAGGAGATACGCAGTATTTT.

The V and J genes are TRBV4-2 and TRBJ2-7, with D possibly matching TRBD2 (6 bases). The V end lost 2 bases, the J end lost 0 bases, and 17 bases lay between the germline ends. The CDR3 is 17 residues long. The germline gives CDR1 LGHNA, CDR2 YNFKEQ. CDR3 residues: CASSQRASAAGSYEQYF. Written as DNA, the CDR3 is TGTGCCAGCAGCCAAAGGGCATCTGCAGCGGGCTCCTACGAGCAGTACTTC.

This sequence joins TRBV7-9 and TRBJ1-1; TRBD1 aligns across 8 bases. The CDR3 has 17 amino acids. V shed 4 bases, J shed 4 bases, and the junction held 14 bases outside the gene matches. Per germline, CDR1 SEHNR and CDR2 FQNEAQ (reference sequence). The CDR3 here is CASSWGQEQRGSTEAFF. The CDR3 DNA is TGTGCCAGCAGCTGGGGACAGGAGCAAAGGGGTAGCACTGAAGCTTTCTTT. Supplemented by reference TRBV7-9 and TRBJ1-1, the full variable domain reads DTGVSQNPRHKITKRGQNVTFRCDPISEHNRLYWYRQTLGQGPEFLTYFQNEAQLEKSRLLSDRFSAERPKGSFSTLEIQRTEQGDSAMYLCASSWGQEQRGSTEAFFGQGTRLTVV.

The J gene is TRBJ2-7, the V gene TRBV6-6; D is uncertain. With 2 bases removed from V and 3 bases from J, the gap between germline ends came to 11 bases. This CDR3 contains 14 residues. Germline V gene sequence: CDR1 MNHNY, CDR2 SVGAGI (reference sequence). CDR3 coding DNA: TGTGCCAGCAGTTACGACCAGGTCGGCTACGAGCAGTACTTC. This sequence encodes CASSYDQVGYEQYF.

This chain uses TRBV6-5 with TRBJ1-1, with 7 bases lining up with TRBD1. In germline, CDR1 is MNHEY, CDR2 SVGAGI. This CDR3 comprises 14 residues. Trimming cost V 4 bases and J 4 bases; bases outside gene matches: 6. The CDR3 DNA is TGTGCCAGCAGTTCCCAGACAGGGTTCACTGAAGCTTTCTTT. Protein product: CASSSQTGFTEAFF.

This clone was counted between two and nine times. The chain recombines TRBV7-6 with TRBJ2-2; 7 bases match TRBD1. The CDR3 has 17 amino acids. Germline trimming cut 4 bases from V and 6 bases from J; bases unmatched to any gene: 14. The germline gives CDR1 SGHVS, CDR2 FNYEAQ. The DNA of the CDR3 is TGTGCCAGCAGCTCCTCCCTTCTGGACAGGTCGCCCGGGGAGCTGTTTTTT. Protein product: CASSSSLLDRSPGELFF.

The rearrangement links TRBV7-9 to TRBJ2-7; 8 bases agree with TRBD1. Per the germline V gene, CDR1 is SEHNR and CDR2 is FQNEAQ (reference sequence). CDR3 size: 17 residues. The V and J ends lost 5 bases and 2 bases, in that order; junction bases with no gene match: 14. CDR3 DNA: TGTGCCAGCAGCCTACCTCCGGACAGGGCCGAAGCCTACGAGCAGTACTTC. Translation gives CASSLPPDRAEAYEQYF.

The gene calls are TRBV2 and TRBJ2-3; D is perhaps TRBD2 (6 bases). Per germline, CDR1 SNHLY and CDR2 FYNNEI. The CDR3 sequence is 14 residues long. V dropped 8 bases and J dropped 4 bases, with 16 bases sitting between them. CDR3 in amino acids: CASLRDSPSDTQYF. The DNA for the CDR3 is TGTGCCAGCCTCCGGGACTCCCCTTCAGATACGCAGTATTTT.

The V and J genes are TRBV29-1 and TRBJ2-1, with TRBD2 identical over 10 bases. This CDR3 is 16 amino acids long. J was trimmed by 3 bases and V by 0 bases; bases with no gene match: 5. Germline CDR1 reads SQVTM; CDR2 reads ANQGSEA. The CDR3 protein is CSVEDRASGSYNEQFF. The CDR3 coding sequence is TGCAGCGTTGAAGATCGGGCTAGCGGGAGCTACAATGAGCAGTTCTTC.

The J gene is TRBJ1-2, the V gene TRBV29-1; 7 nucleotides line up with TRBD1. The junction had 7 bases not matched to a gene; V was cut back by 4 bases and J by 2 bases. The germline V gene encodes CDR1 SQVTM and CDR2 ANQGSEA. CDR3 length equals 14 residues. Written as DNA, the CDR3 is TGCAGCGTTGTAAGGACAGGAACCAACTATGGCTACACCTTC. This translates into CSVVRTGTNYGYTF.

J is TRBJ1-6 and V is TRBV14, with TRBD1 identical over 7 bases. The CDR3 runs 14 residues. V lost 7 bases and J lost 5; bases outside the gene matches: 5. Germline-derived CDR1 and CDR2 are SGHDN and FVKESK. The chain's CDR3 is CASTYRGDNSPLHF. CDR3 in DNA: TGTGCCAGCACATACAGGGGAGATAATTCACCCCTCCACTTT.

The table lists this clone with a count of one. This rearrangement joins TRBV5-1 to TRBJ2-7; 8 bases map to TRBD1. The CDR3 has 14 residues. Trimming removed 5 bases from V and 3 bases from J; junction bases left unmatched: 7. CDR1 is SGHRS, CDR2 YFSETQ, per germline. CDR3 amino acids: CASSRDRGIYEQYF. The CDR3 DNA reads TGCGCCAGCAGTCGAGACAGGGGCATCTACGAGCAGTACTTC.

This chain connects TRBV28 to TRBJ2-1, with 9 nucleotides matching TRBD1. Germline CDR1 and CDR2: MDHEN and SYDVKM. This CDR3 is 14 amino acids long. The trim removed 4 bases at V and 7 bases at J, leaving 5 bases unmatched. DNA of the CDR3: TGTGCCAGCAGTTCCAAGGGGACAGGGAATGAGCAGTTCTTC. Protein product: CASSSKGTGNEQFF.

The chain carries TRBV2 and TRBJ1-5; the match to TRBD1 covers 10 bases. Germline V gene sequence: CDR1 SNHLY, CDR2 FYNNEI. CDR3 size: 15 residues. V dropped 6 bases and J dropped 2; count of bases not matched to a gene: 4. CDR3 in DNA: TGTGCCAGCAGGTGGACAGGGGGAGGCAATCAGCCCCAGCATTTT. It codes for CASRWTGGGNQPQHF.

The chain couples TRBV7-6 to TRBJ1-2, with D tentatively TRBD1 (6 bases). The CDR3 extends over 15 amino acids. The germline V gene encodes CDR1 SGHVS and CDR2 FNYEAQ. V was trimmed by 5 bases and J by 3 bases, leaving 16 bases between them. The CDR3 coding sequence is TGTGCCAGCAGCACAGATGACAGGACCTACTATGGCTACACCTTC. Amino acids: CASSTDDRTYYGYTF.

V and J are TRBV28 and TRBJ1-1, with D possibly matching TRBD1 (5 bases). The CDR3 runs 13 residues. CDR1 is MDHEN, CDR2 SYDVKM, per germline. V lost 9 bases and J 5 bases, leaving 16 bases between the germline ends. CDR3 DNA sequence: TGTGCCAGTGCGCACGACAGTGGGACTGAAGCTTTCTTT. Its protein product is CASAHDSGTEAFF.

This chain connects TRBV5-5 to TRBJ2-1; D perhaps matches TRBD1 (5 bases). Germline values: CDR1 SGHKS, CDR2 YYEKEE (reference sequence). The CDR3 spans 15 residues. V gave up 0 bases and J gave up 6 bases, with 13 bases separating them. The CDR3 loop reads CASSLGQGTSNEQFF. CDR3 nucleotide sequence: TGTGCCAGCAGCTTGGGTCAGGGTACCTCCAATGAGCAGTTCTTC.

This clone was counted a single time. V is TRBV13 and J is TRBJ1-1; TRBD1 matches at 10 bases. Germline CDR1 is PRHDT and CDR2 is FYEKMQ (reference sequence). This CDR3 contains 14 residues. The trim removed 8 bases at V and 5 bases at J, leaving 8 bases unmatched. CDR3 loop: CASGQGVLETEAFF. The CDR3 DNA sequence: TGTGCCAGCGGACAGGGGGTGCTGGAGACTGAAGCTTTCTTT.